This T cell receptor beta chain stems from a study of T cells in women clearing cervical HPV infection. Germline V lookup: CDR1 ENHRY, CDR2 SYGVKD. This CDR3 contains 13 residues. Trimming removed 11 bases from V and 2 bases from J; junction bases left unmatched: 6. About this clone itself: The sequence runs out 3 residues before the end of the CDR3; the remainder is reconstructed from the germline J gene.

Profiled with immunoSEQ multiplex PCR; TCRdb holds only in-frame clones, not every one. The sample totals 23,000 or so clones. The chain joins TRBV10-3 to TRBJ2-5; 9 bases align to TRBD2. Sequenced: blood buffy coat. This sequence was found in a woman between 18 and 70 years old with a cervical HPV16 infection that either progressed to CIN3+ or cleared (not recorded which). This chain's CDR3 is CAVSGSNQETQYF. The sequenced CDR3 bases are TGTGCCGTTAGCGGGAGTAATCAAGAGACC.